The clone carrying this TCR beta chain was counted ten times or more. PBMCs stored at -80 C, numbering 2 million, were the origin of the unsorted libraries. The entry originates in a study of neurological immune-mediated disorders. TCRdb reprocessed the 5' RACE reads with MiXCR, giving one entry per CDR3 protein. The sample gives 50,000 to 65,000 distinct CDR3 sequences, approximately 3.9% of which show up once; around 1.5% is in the top ten. Trimming removed 0 bases at V and 8 bases at J, with 5 bases between. CDR1 is DFQATT, CDR2 SNEGSKA, per germline (reference sequence). This CDR3 is built from 12 residues.

The chain uses TRBV20-1 and TRBJ1-6; the D is unclear. The TCR was taken from a man between 25 and 39 years old with multiple sclerosis. The sequenced sample was PBMCs. The CDR3 coding sequence is TGCAGTGCTAGAGAGGAATATTCACCCCTCCACTTT. This encodes CSAREEYSPLHF.